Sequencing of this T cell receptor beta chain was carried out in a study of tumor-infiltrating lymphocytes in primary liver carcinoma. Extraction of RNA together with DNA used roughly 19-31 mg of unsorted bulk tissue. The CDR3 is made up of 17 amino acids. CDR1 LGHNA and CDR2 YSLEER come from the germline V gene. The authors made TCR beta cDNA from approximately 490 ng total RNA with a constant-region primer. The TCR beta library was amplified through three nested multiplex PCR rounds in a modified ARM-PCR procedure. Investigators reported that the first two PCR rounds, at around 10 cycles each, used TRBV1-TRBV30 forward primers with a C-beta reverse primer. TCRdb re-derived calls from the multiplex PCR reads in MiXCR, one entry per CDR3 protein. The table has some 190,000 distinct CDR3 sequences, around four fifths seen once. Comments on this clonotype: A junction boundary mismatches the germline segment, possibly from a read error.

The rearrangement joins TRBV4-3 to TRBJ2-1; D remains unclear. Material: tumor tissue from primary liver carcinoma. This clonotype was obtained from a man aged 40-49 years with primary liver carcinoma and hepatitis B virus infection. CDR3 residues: CVSSQGLGDLTNNEQFF. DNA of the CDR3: TGCGTCAGCAGCCAAGGGCTCGGTGACCTTACCAACAATGAGCAGTTCTTC.